This TCR beta chain was profiled in a study of T cells after posttransplantation cyclophosphamide. Findings of the study overall: Donor-recipient repertoire similarity was low at 1-2 months, rising over year one. Recipient CMV seropositivity and CMV reactivation strongly tracked TRB clonality. TRB overlap between skin or GI tissue T cells and blood was limited.

The CDR3 loop spans 21 amino acids. Remarks on this clone: Antigen: not known.

Libraries were prepared by immunoSEQ multiplex PCR; TCRdb keeps only in-frame clonotypes and omits some of them. The sample has 20,000 or so clones, roughly nine tenths seen once. Treatment was busulfan-fludarabine conditioning, a marrow graft, and cyclophosphamide on days +3 and +4. This material consisted of PBMCs, taken after allogeneic stem cell transplant with posttransplant cyclophosphamide. The rearrangement links TRBV21-1 to TRBJ2-7; TRBD2, the D gene given by the table, was not confirmed from the DNA. TRBV21-1 constitutes a pseudogene. The sequence was obtained from a female patient aged 35 to 55 who received an allogeneic stem cell transplant from a related donor, was CMV-positive, and had no GVHD. Some T cells may be provided by the graft donor. The CDR3 coding sequence is TGTGCCAGCAGAAGAATAACCCGTTCCGGGACTAGCGGGAGTACTTTCCACGAGCAGTACTTC. It is translated as CASRRITRSGTSGSTFHEQYF.